These T cell receptor beta chains were read from a single sample in a study of STAT5B mutations in CD4+ large granular lymphocyte leukemia. Generated by immunoSEQ multiplex PCR, the TCRdb table keeps only in-frame clones and is missing some. The profile shows under 35,000 clones, 85% to 90% of them singletons. The sequenced sample was CD4+ T cells from blood buffy coats. The receptors originated from a human donor in good health. Both conserved end residues are part of each CDR3. D genes are given only for firm matches. A clone size is listed for some rows: how often the clone was seen (once, few, many), or a class if it is expanded.

NA | TRBJ2-1 | TRBV20-1 | NA | TGCAGTGCGAATTACAATGAGCAGTTCTTC | CSANYNEQFF
NA | TRBJ2-5 | TRBV4-2 | NA | TGTGCCAGCAGTCCTCGAAGGCCGGGAGTGGTACAAGAGACCCAGTACTTC | CASSPRRPGVVQETQYF
once | TRBJ1-2 | TRBV28 | TRBD1 | TGTGCCAGCAGACGAAGGACAGGGACCTATGGCTACACCTTC | CASRRRTGTYGYTF
NA | TRBJ1-2 | TRBV27 | TRBD1 | TGTGCCAGCGCCTCGACAGGGTGGTATGGCTACACCTTC | CASASTGWYGYTF
NA | TRBJ2-7 | TRBV4-1 | TRBD2 | TGCGCCAGCAGCCAAAGGACTAGCGGGAAATACGAGCAGTACTTC | CASSQRTSGKYEQYF
NA | TRBJ1-5 | TRBV19 | TRBD1 | TGTGCCAGTAGTGTATCTCCGGGACAGGGTGGGACTCAGCCCCAGCATTTT | CASSVSPGQGGTQPQHF
NA | TRBJ2-3 | TRBV9 | TRBD2 | TGTGCCAGCAGTGATAGCGGGAGGGGAGCAGATACGCAGTATTTT | CASSDSGRGADTQYF
NA | TRBJ1-1 | TRBV19 | NA | TGTGCCAGTAGTATATGGGACGCCGCTGTGGCTTTCTTT | CASSIWDAAVAFF
NA | TRBJ2-5 | TRBV15 | NA | TGTGCCACCAGCAGGGGAGGAGGTTGGGCCACGGCGCCCCAGTACTTC | CATSRGGGWATAPQYF
NA | TRBJ2-3 | TRBV7-9 | NA | TGTGCCAGCGGTCCCCTATCAGGAGGTCGCCTTAGGGCAGATACGCAGTATTTT | CASGPLSGGRLRADTQYF
NA | TRBJ2-3 | TRBV6-4 | NA | TGTGCCAGCAAGGAAGGCGATCACACAGATACGCAGTATTTT | CASKEGDHTDTQYF
NA | TRBJ1-1 | TRBV7-9 | NA | TGTGCCAGCAGCTTAGGGGCGGGGGGGTACACTGAAGCTTTCTTT | CASSLGAGGYTEAFF
NA | TRBJ1-1 | TRBV5-1 | NA | TGCGCCAGCAGCTTGGCAGTTAGCAGGTCCTCGGTCGTGAACACTGAAGCTTTCTTT | CASSLAVSRSSVVNTEAFF
NA | TRBJ2-7 | TRBV11-2 | TRBD2 | TGTGCCAGCAGCTTAGAGAAGACTAGCGGGAGGGCCCTGGGCTACGAGCAGTACTTC | CASSLEKTSGRALGYEQYF
NA | TRBJ2-2 | TRBV10-3 | TRBD1 | TGTGCCATCTCTTCAGGGGGCGAAATTACCGGGGAGCTGTTTTTT | CAISSGGEITGELFF
NA | TRBJ2-1 | TRBV27 | TRBD2 | TGTGCCAGCAGTCCCCAGCGGGAGTATAGCGATGAGCAGTTCTTC | CASSPQREYSDEQFF
NA | TRBJ1-5 | TRBV7-2 | TRBD1 | TGTGCCAGCAGCTTTGCTGGGACAGCGAGCAATCAGCCTCAGCATTTT | CASSFAGTASNQPQHF
NA | TRBJ1-5 | TRBV29-1 | NA | TGCAGCGTTGGGGGGGGCAATCAGCCCCAGCATTTT | CSVGGGNQPQHF
NA | TRBJ2-5 | TRBV18 | TRBD2 | TGTGCCAGCTCACCAAGCGGGAGGGCCGAGACCCAGTACTTC | CASSPSGRAETQYF
NA | TRBJ1-4 | TRBV2 | TRBD1 | TGTGCCAGCAGTTATGACAGGGTTTCTAATGAAAAACTGTTTTTT | CASSYDRVSNEKLFF
NA | TRBJ1-6 | TRBV4-1 | NA | TGCGCCAGCACCCCCCGACACGGCAATTCACCCCTCCACTTT | CASTPRHGNSPLHF
once | TRBJ2-3 | TRBV2 | TRBD2 | TGTGCCAGCAGCCTACTAGCGGGATTCACAGATACGCAGTATTTT | CASSLLAGFTDTQYF
NA | TRBJ1-6 | TRBV5-6 | TRBD1 | TGTGCCAGCAGCTTAAGGGGGCGCGATCTCTCACCCCTCCACTTT | CASSLRGRDLSPLHF
NA | TRBJ1-2 | TRBV5-5 | TRBD1 | TGTGCCAGCAGCTTGGCCACAGGGGTGAGGGGCTACACCTTC | CASSLATGVRGYTF
NA | TRBJ2-7 | TRBV19 | TRBD1 | TGTGCCAGTAGTAATCCGGGACAGGGCACCTACGAGCAGTACTTC | CASSNPGQGTYEQYF
once | TRBJ1-1 | TRBV6-6 | TRBD1 | TGTGCCAGCAGTTACTCACAGGGGGCGACTGAAGCTTTCTTT | CASSYSQGATEAFF
NA | TRBJ2-7 | TRBV7-8 | TRBD2 | TGTGCCAGCAGCCCCCCGGTGCGGGAGTCCCCTTTCTTCGTGCAGTACTTC | CASSPPVRESPFFVQYF
NA | TRBJ2-5 | TRBV10-1 | TRBD2 | TGCGCCAGCACGCCGGGACTAGCGGGAGAAGAGACCCAGTACTTC | CASTPGLAGEETQYF
NA | TRBJ1-1 | TRBV11-3 | NA | TGTGCCAGCAGCTTAGTACAGACTAACACTGAAGCTTTCTTT | CASSLVQTNTEAFF
NA | TRBJ2-7 | TRBV19 | TRBD2 | TGTGCCAGTAGGACTAGCGGGGGATCCTACGAGCAGTACTTC | CASRTSGGSYEQYF
NA | TRBJ2-4 | TRBV13 | NA | TGTGCCAGCAGCTCTCAGGGAAGCAGCCTAGCCAAAAACATTCAGTACTTC | CASSSQGSSLAKNIQYF
NA | TRBJ1-2 | TRBV5-1 | NA | TGCGCCAGCAGCTCGGACCCCCAAGGCTATGGCTACACCTTC | CASSSDPQGYGYTF
NA | TRBJ2-3 | TRBV9 | TRBD1 | TGTGCCAGCAGCTCTCGAGGACAGGGGGAAACAGATACGCAGTATTTT | CASSSRGQGETDTQYF
NA | TRBJ1-1 | TRBV5-1 | TRBD1 | TGCGCCAGCAGCTTGGCGGGACAGAATACTGAAGCTTTCTTT | CASSLAGQNTEAFF
NA | TRBJ2-2 | TRBV28 | NA | TGTGCCAGCAGTTTACTTACTGGGGTGATCGGGGAGCTGTTTTTT | CASSLLTGVIGELFF
NA | TRBJ2-5 | TRBV5-5 | TRBD1 | TGTGCCAGCAGCCCGGGACAGGGGGCTACGGAGACCCAGTACTTC | CASSPGQGATETQYF
NA | TRBJ2-1 | TRBV7-8 | NA | TGTGCCAGCAGCTTAGCTTTGGCAATACTAGCAATAGGTAATGAGCAGTTCTTC | CASSLALAILAIGNEQFF
NA | TRBJ2-7 | TRBV10-3 | TRBD2 | TGTGCCATCAGTGAGAGACAAACCGGGACTATGGGGCTTTACGAGCAGTACTTC | CAISERQTGTMGLYEQYF
NA | TRBJ2-7 | TRBV5-1 | NA | TGCGCCAGCAGCTTGGGCCAGAGCTCCTACGAGCAGTACTTC | CASSLGQSSYEQYF
NA | TRBJ2-5 | TRBV7-2 | NA | TGTGCCAGCAGCTTAGGGTTTAGTGAGACCCAGTACTTC | CASSLGFSETQYF
NA | TRBJ2-1 | TRBV29-1 | TRBD1 | TGCAGCGTCGGGACAGGGAAGGATGAGCAGTTCTTC | CSVGTGKDEQFF